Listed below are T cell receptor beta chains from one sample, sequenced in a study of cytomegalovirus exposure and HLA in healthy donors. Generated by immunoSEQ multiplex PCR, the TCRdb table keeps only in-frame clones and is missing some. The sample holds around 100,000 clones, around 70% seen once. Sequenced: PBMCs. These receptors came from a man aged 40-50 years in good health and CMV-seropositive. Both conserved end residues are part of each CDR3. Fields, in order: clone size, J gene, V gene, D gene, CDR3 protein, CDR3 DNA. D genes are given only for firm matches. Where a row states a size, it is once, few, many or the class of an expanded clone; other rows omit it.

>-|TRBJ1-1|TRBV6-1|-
CASSEGGGRTESFF
TGTGCCAGCAGTGAAGGGGGGGGGCGCACTGAATCTTTCTTT
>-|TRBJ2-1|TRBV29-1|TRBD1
CSVGQGEVEQFF
TGCAGCGTTGGACAGGGAGAGGTTGAGCAGTTCTTC
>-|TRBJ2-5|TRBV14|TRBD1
CASSQGTGEETQYF
TGTGCCAGCAGCCAGGGGACAGGGGAAGAGACCCAGTACTTC
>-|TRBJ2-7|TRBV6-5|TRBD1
CASSLTGGSYEQYF
TGTGCCAGCAGTTTGACAGGGGGTTCCTACGAGCAGTACTTC
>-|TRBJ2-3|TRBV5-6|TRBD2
CASSLVLAGVDTQYF
TGTGCCAGCAGCTTGGTTCTAGCGGGAGTGGATACGCAGTATTTT
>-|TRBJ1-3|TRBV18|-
CASSPQGGEGNTIYF
TGTGCCAGCTCACCGCAGGGAGGCGAAGGAAACACCATATATTTT
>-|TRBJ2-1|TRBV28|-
CASSRSQEQFF
TGTGCCAGCAGCCGATCCCAGGAGCAGTTCTTC
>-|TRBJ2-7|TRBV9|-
CASSVGPLLSYEQYF
TGTGCCAGCAGCGTAGGCCCGTTACTCTCCTACGAGCAGTACTTC
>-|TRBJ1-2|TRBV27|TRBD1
CANGQGNYGYTF
TGTGCCAACGGACAGGGGAACTATGGCTACACCTTC
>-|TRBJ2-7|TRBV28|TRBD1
CASRVGQGTSYEQYF
TGTGCCAGCAGGGTGGGACAGGGGACCTCCTACGAGCAGTACTTC
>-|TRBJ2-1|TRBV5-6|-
CASSLGMVAEQFF
TGTGCCAGCAGCTTGGGGATGGTAGCGGAGCAGTTCTTC
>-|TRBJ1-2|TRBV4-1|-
CASSPQGGGYGYTF
TGCGCCAGCAGCCCCCAAGGGGGGGGATATGGCTACACCTTC
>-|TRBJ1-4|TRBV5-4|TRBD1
CASSEDRGGKEKLFF
TGTGCCAGCAGCGAAGACAGGGGAGGTAAAGAAAAACTGTTTTTT
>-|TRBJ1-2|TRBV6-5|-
CASSPEPDTNYGYTF
TGTGCCAGCAGTCCTGAACCTGACACTAACTATGGCTACACCTTC
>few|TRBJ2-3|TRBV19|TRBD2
CASNNSGRRTDTQYF
TGTGCCAGTAACAACAGCGGGAGACGGACAGATACGCAGTATTTT
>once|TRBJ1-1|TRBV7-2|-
CASSLQVEAFF
TGTGCCAGCAGCTTGCAGGTGGAAGCTTTCTTT
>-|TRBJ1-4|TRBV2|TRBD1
CASRSDRGNEKLFF
TGTGCCAGCCGCTCGGACAGGGGTAATGAAAAACTGTTTTTT
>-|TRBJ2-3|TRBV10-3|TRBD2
CAISGAGVGLAGLTDTQYF
TGTGCCATCAGTGGAGCAGGAGTGGGACTAGCGGGGCTCACAGATACGCAGTATTTT
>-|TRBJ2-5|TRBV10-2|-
CASSVAQETQYF
TGCGCCAGCAGCGTAGCCCAAGAGACCCAGTACTTC
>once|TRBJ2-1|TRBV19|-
CASSSAYNEQFF
TGTGCCAGTAGTTCGGCCTACAATGAGCAGTTCTTC
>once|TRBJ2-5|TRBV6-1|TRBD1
CASSSGQGKETQYF
TGTGCCAGCAGCTCCGGACAGGGGAAAGAGACCCAGTACTTC
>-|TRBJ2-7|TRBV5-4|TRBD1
CASSTGTGTYEQYF
TGTGCCAGCAGCACCGGGACAGGGACCTACGAGCAGTACTTC
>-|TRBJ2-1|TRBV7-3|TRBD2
CASSLGLAGNEQFF
TGTGCCAGCAGCTTGGGACTAGCGGGAAATGAGCAGTTCTTC
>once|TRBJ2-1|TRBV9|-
CASSGGGDYNEQFF
TGTGCCAGCAGCGGAGGGGGGGACTACAATGAGCAGTTCTTC
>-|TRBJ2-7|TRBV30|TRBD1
CACNRGFSYEQYF
TGTGCCTGCAACAGGGGTTTTTCCTACGAGCAGTACTTC
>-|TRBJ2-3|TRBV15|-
CATSKGEGDTQYF
TGTGCCACCAGCAAGGGAGAGGGTGATACGCAGTATTTT
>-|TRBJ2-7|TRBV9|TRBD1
CASSFSPGTGGGEQYF
TGTGCCAGCAGCTTCAGTCCCGGGACAGGGGGAGGAGAGCAGTACTTC
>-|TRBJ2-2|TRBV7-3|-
CASSLYPQITGELFF
TGTGCCAGCAGCTTATATCCCCAGATCACCGGGGAGCTGTTTTTT
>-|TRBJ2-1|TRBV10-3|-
CAISDGGNEQFF
TGTGCCATCAGTGACGGCGGGAATGAGCAGTTCTTC
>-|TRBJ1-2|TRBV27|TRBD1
CASSQQGFYGYTF
TGTGCCAGCAGCCAACAGGGGTTCTATGGCTACACCTTC
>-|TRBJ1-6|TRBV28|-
CASSRADGLGNSPLHF
TGTGCCAGCAGTCGTGCGGATGGGTTAGGCAATTCACCCCTCCACTTT